This T cell receptor (beta chain) was found in a study of OX40 agonist ivuxolimab in advanced cancers. Study-wide background: Six ivuxolimab dose levels, 0.01 to 10 mg/kg, were given intravenously every 2 weeks. Subjects had a mean age of 60 years, with a range of 23 to 79; about 83% were male. Checkpoint inhibitors had been given previously to under 50% of patients. Study-level findings and limits: Average numbers of expanded clones were greater in CD8+ T cells than in CD4+.

Comments on this clone: Antigen specificity is unknown.

The table came from immunoSEQ multiplex PCR; TCRdb's copy has only in-frame clones and leaves some out. The profile shows over 60,000 clones, 80% to 90% of them singletons. The CDR3 extends over 14 amino acids. Germline loops: CDR1 LNHDA, CDR2 SQIVND (reference sequence). Trimming took 2 bases from V and 4 from J, leaving 9 bases between them. The chain combines TRBV19 with TRBJ1-3, with no clear D. The source is an adult with an advanced solid tumor such as melanoma, head and neck, liver or kidney cancer. This material consisted of CD4+ or CD8+ T cells sorted from blood, taken in a trial of the OX40 agonist ivuxolimab. This chain's CDR3 is CASSIQGPGNTIYF. In DNA, the CDR3 is TGTGCCAGTAGTATACAAGGCCCGGGAAACACCATATATTTT.